A single sample gave rise to the 4 T cell receptor beta chains below, sequenced in a study of Graves' ophthalmopathy and Graves' hyperthyroidism. The authors amplified TCR beta CDR3 regions from RNA transcripts. The authors performed first-round RT-PCR with HTBI primers and then a second-round multiplex PCR. TCRdb fed the multiplex PCR reads into MiXCR, producing one record per CDR3 protein. This table has about 400,000 distinct CDR3 sequences, approximately 15% appearing once. The sample taken for sequencing was peripheral blood. These receptors came from a woman younger than 35 with stable Graves' hyperthyroidism.

The gene calls are TRBV6-5 and TRBJ1-1; weak D call: TRBD1 (6 bases). Per germline, CDR1 MNHEY and CDR2 SVGAGI. Trimming cost V 4 bases and J 2 bases, with 14 bases left between them. CDR3 length: 15 amino acids. The CDR3 region is CASSSGTTHNTEAFF. The CDR3 DNA follows: TGTGCCAGCAGTTCCGGGACAACCCACAACACTGAAGCTTTCTTT.

Comments on this clonotype: This may be a read error: a much more frequent sequence differs by one nucleotide. The rearrangement joins TRBV6-2 or TRBV6-3 to TRBJ2-2; the D gene could be TRBD1 or TRBD2 (5 bases each). The germline V gene has CDR1 MNHEY and CDR2 SVGEGT. The V and J ends lost 2 bases and 7 bases respectively, with 17 bases between them. There are 16 residues in the CDR3. The CDR3 DNA follows: TGTGCCAGCAGTTACCCCGGGGCTAGCCGGGTCGGGGAGCTGTTTTTT. Protein: CASSYPGASRVGELFF.

This clonotype was detected ten times or more. The rearrangement uses TRBV12-3 or TRBV12-4 and TRBJ1-2; D remains ambiguous. V was cut by 1 base and J by 4 bases, with 34 bases left in between. The CDR3 is made up of 22 amino acids. In DNA, the CDR3 is TGTGCCAGCAGTTTAGTTTCCGGGTCGGTGGGGAGGGTGGGGTACTACGGCTATGGCTACACCTTC. It encodes CASSLVSGSVGRVGYYGYGYTF.

This clonotype has ten or more counts. The chain couples TRBV6-2 or TRBV6-3 to TRBJ2-5; TRBD2 matches at 8 bases. Germline V lookup: CDR1 MNHEY, CDR2 SVGEGT. The CDR3 spans 17 residues. Trimming at V came to 2 bases and at J to 1 base, leaving 9 bases not matched to a gene. As DNA, the CDR3 is TGTGCCAGCAGTTACGACCAGAAGCGGGGGCTCCAAGAGACCCAGTACTTC. Translation: CASSYDQKRGLQETQYF.